This T cell receptor beta chain was recovered during a study of cytomegalovirus exposure and HLA in healthy donors. Points on this clone: Its matching antigen is unknown.

Notes on the study in general: The productive fraction for most TCR beta V segments was about 87% or about 30% in an earlier analysis. The availability of immune exposure information extended only to CMV serostatus. Based on reports, TCR beta sequences accurately predicted HLA-A and HLA-B alleles for most subjects.

Primers included in the PCR were 60 Vbeta and 13 Jbeta primers. TCRdb's table, derived via immunoSEQ multiplex PCR, lists solely in-frame clones and lacks some. The data hold about 40,000 clones, with 60% to 75% observed a single time. The sequenced sample was PBMCs. The clonotype originates from a man aged 35 to 55 in good health and CMV-seronegative.

CDR3 in amino acids: CASSQGQLPYEQYF. The CDR3 nucleotides read TGTGCCAGCAGCCAAGGACAGCTACCCTACGAGCAGTACTTC. J is TRBJ2-7 and V is TRBV14; D may be TRBD1 (5 bases). Germline-derived CDR1 and CDR2 are SGHDN and FVKESK. The CDR3 has 14 residues. Trimming left V 1 base short and J 2 bases short, with 9 bases between.